This T cell receptor beta chain was sequenced for a study of T cells in Graves' hyperthyroidism and ophthalmopathy. Template material for amplifying TCR beta CDR3 regions consisted of RNA transcripts. The TCR CDR3 was amplified in a first-round RT-PCR using the HTBI primer set. TCRdb used MiXCR to reprocess the multiplex PCR reads, holding one entry per CDR3 protein. The repertoire has approximately 350,000 distinct CDR3 sequences, roughly 15% of them found once; the top ten carry roughly 19%. Ophthalmopathy cases met thresholds of Clinical Activity Score at least 3, NOSPECS grade at least 4 and duration under 3 months. This clonotype was counted only a few times. This CDR3 region has 13 residues. The V end lost 6 bases, the J end lost 5 bases, and 11 bases lay between the germline ends. Germline V CDR1 and CDR2: MNHNS, SASEGT.

The chain couples TRBV6-1 to TRBJ2-1; D might be TRBD2 (5 bases). The source is a woman aged 55-75 years with Graves' ophthalmopathy. The sequenced material came from blood. CDR3 sequence reads: CASRTRQDNEQFF. The DNA of the CDR3 is TGTGCCAGCAGAACTAGACAAGACAATGAGCAGTTCTTC.